The rows below give T cell receptor beta chains drawn from one sample of a study of low-dose radiotherapy and immunotherapy resistance in tumors. Each CDR3 protein gets one entry after TCRdb re-called the reads with MiXCR. The sample consists of tens of thousands of distinct CDR3 sequences, over 15% of them appearing once. The sequencing used PBMCs, collected before treatment. These receptors were taken from a male donor with prostate cancer. Each CDR3 is given with its conserved first and last residue. Each record gives: clone size, D gene, V gene, J gene, CDR3 protein, CDR3 DNA. The D gene is left open where the match is weak. Rows give clone size only sometimes, using once, few, many, or a class for an expanded clone.

clone_size: many
d_call: TRBD1
v_call: TRBV10-3
j_call: TRBJ2-1
cdr3_aa: CAIRPGQDNEQFF
cdr3_nt: TGTGCCATCAGACCGGGACAGGACAATGAGCAGTTCTTC

clone_size: few
d_call: NA
v_call: TRBV24-1
j_call: TRBJ2-3
cdr3_aa: CATSGGEFSHTQYF
cdr3_nt: TGTGCCACCAGTGGCGGGGAATTCTCCCATACGCAGTATTTT

clone_size: many
d_call: NA
v_call: TRBV2
j_call: TRBJ1-2
cdr3_aa: CASSRDMDFGYTF
cdr3_nt: TGTGCCAGCAGCCGGGACATGGACTTTGGCTACACCTTC

clone_size: many
d_call: NA
v_call: TRBV7-2
j_call: TRBJ2-3
cdr3_aa: CASSSRLDRNTQYF
cdr3_nt: TGTGCCAGCAGCTCCCGCCTGGACCGAAATACGCAGTATTTT

clone_size: many
d_call: TRBD2
v_call: TRBV19
j_call: TRBJ2-3
cdr3_aa: CASSAPSGGPGDTQYF
cdr3_nt: TGTGCCAGTAGTGCCCCTAGCGGGGGGCCCGGGGATACGCAGTATTTT

clone_size: NA
d_call: TRBD2
v_call: TRBV10-3
j_call: TRBJ2-5
cdr3_aa: CAITPGGQETQYF
cdr3_nt: TGTGCCATCACTCCGGGGGGACAAGAGACCCAGTACTTC

clone_size: NA
d_call: TRBD2
v_call: TRBV6-8
j_call: TRBJ2-3
cdr3_aa: CASRNSGSPDTQYF
cdr3_nt: TGTGCCAGCAGGAATAGCGGGAGCCCAGATACGCAGTATTTT

clone_size: many
d_call: NA
v_call: TRBV18
j_call: TRBJ1-3
cdr3_aa: CASRNRDSGNTIYF
cdr3_nt: TGTGCCAGCCGAAACAGGGACTCTGGAAACACCATATATTTT

clone_size: many
d_call: NA
v_call: TRBV20-1
j_call: TRBJ2-2
cdr3_aa: CSAKATNTGELFF
cdr3_nt: TGCAGTGCTAAAGCAACGAACACCGGGGAGCTGTTTTTT

clone_size: many
d_call: TRBD1
v_call: TRBV5-4
j_call: TRBJ2-3
cdr3_aa: CASNTGQGTDTQYF
cdr3_nt: TGTGCCAGCAATACGGGACAGGGCACAGATACGCAGTATTTT

clone_size: many
d_call: TRBD2
v_call: TRBV5-1
j_call: TRBJ2-7
cdr3_aa: CASRISGEEQYF
cdr3_nt: TGCGCCAGCAGAATCAGCGGGGAGGAGCAGTACTTC

clone_size: many
d_call: TRBD2
v_call: TRBV4-2
j_call: TRBJ2-5
cdr3_aa: CASSQAKTSAQETQYF
cdr3_nt: TGTGCCAGCAGCCAAGCTAAGACTAGCGCCCAAGAGACCCAGTACTTC

clone_size: many
d_call: NA
v_call: TRBV4-1
j_call: TRBJ2-2
cdr3_aa: CASSQGAGLAGELFF
cdr3_nt: TGCGCCAGCAGCCAGGGCGCGGGCCTGGCCGGGGAGCTGTTTTTT

clone_size: many
d_call: NA
v_call: TRBV3-1
j_call: TRBJ2-7
cdr3_aa: CASSQGSGQGSFEQYF
cdr3_nt: TGTGCCAGCAGCCAAGGATCCGGTCAAGGGAGTTTCGAGCAGTACTTC

clone_size: many
d_call: NA
v_call: TRBV7-6
j_call: TRBJ2-2
cdr3_aa: CASSFRSGANTGELFF
cdr3_nt: TGTGCCAGCAGCTTTAGATCTGGGGCGAACACCGGGGAGCTGTTTTTT

clone_size: many
d_call: NA
v_call: TRBV12-3/TRBV12-4
j_call: TRBJ1-1
cdr3_aa: CASSLIYGTRGTEAFF
cdr3_nt: TGTGCCAGCAGTTTAATCTACGGGACCCGTGGGACTGAAGCTTTCTTT

clone_size: many
d_call: TRBD2
v_call: TRBV7-9
j_call: TRBJ2-1
cdr3_aa: CASSLPRLGLAGGREQFF
cdr3_nt: TGTGCCAGCAGCTTACCCCGTCTAGGACTAGCGGGGGGGCGTGAGCAGTTCTTC

clone_size: few
d_call: NA
v_call: TRBV5-4
j_call: TRBJ2-7
cdr3_aa: CASSYNGGSEQYF
cdr3_nt: TGTGCCAGCAGCTACAACGGAGGGTCCGAGCAGTACTTC

clone_size: NA
d_call: TRBD2
v_call: TRBV7-3
j_call: TRBJ2-3
cdr3_aa: CASSPKAGVTDTQYF
cdr3_nt: TGTGCCAGCAGCCCAAAAGCGGGGGTGACAGATACGCAGTATTTT

clone_size: NA
d_call: NA
v_call: TRBV12-5
j_call: TRBJ2-5
cdr3_aa: CASGLAVTETQYF
cdr3_nt: TGTGCTAGTGGTTTGGCTGTTACCGAGACCCAGTACTTC

clone_size: many
d_call: NA
v_call: TRBV7-2
j_call: TRBJ2-7
cdr3_aa: CASSQEAGAYEQYF
cdr3_nt: TGTGCCAGCAGTCAAGAGGCAGGGGCCTACGAGCAGTACTTC

clone_size: many
d_call: NA
v_call: TRBV2
j_call: TRBJ1-2
cdr3_aa: CASSERRANYGYTF
cdr3_nt: TGTGCCAGCAGTGAGCGCAGGGCTAACTATGGCTACACCTTC

clone_size: few
d_call: TRBD1
v_call: TRBV7-9
j_call: TRBJ2-5
cdr3_aa: CASSSPGQQETQYF
cdr3_nt: TGTGCCAGCAGCTCCCCGGGACAGCAAGAGACCCAGTACTTC

clone_size: many
d_call: NA
v_call: TRBV11-2
j_call: TRBJ2-5
cdr3_aa: CASSISGVSQETQYF
cdr3_nt: TGTGCCAGCAGCATTTCAGGGGTCAGCCAAGAGACCCAGTACTTC

clone_size: many
d_call: TRBD2
v_call: TRBV19
j_call: TRBJ2-1
cdr3_aa: CASGSGGSSYNEQFF
cdr3_nt: TGTGCCAGTGGGAGCGGGGGGAGCTCCTACAATGAGCAGTTCTTC

clone_size: NA
d_call: NA
v_call: TRBV5-1
j_call: TRBJ2-7
cdr3_aa: CASKIPGPAYEQYF
cdr3_nt: TGCGCCAGCAAGATCCCGGGCCCAGCCTACGAGCAGTACTTC

clone_size: many
d_call: TRBD1
v_call: TRBV5-1
j_call: TRBJ2-1
cdr3_aa: CASSLYFDRGRFF
cdr3_nt: TGCGCCAGCAGCTTGTATTTTGACAGGGGTCGATTCTTC

clone_size: many
d_call: TRBD2
v_call: TRBV6-4
j_call: TRBJ2-3
cdr3_aa: CASSDSPISSGGAGGTDTQYF
cdr3_nt: TGTGCCAGCAGTGATTCCCCTATCTCTAGCGGGGGGGCCGGTGGGACAGATACGCAGTATTTT